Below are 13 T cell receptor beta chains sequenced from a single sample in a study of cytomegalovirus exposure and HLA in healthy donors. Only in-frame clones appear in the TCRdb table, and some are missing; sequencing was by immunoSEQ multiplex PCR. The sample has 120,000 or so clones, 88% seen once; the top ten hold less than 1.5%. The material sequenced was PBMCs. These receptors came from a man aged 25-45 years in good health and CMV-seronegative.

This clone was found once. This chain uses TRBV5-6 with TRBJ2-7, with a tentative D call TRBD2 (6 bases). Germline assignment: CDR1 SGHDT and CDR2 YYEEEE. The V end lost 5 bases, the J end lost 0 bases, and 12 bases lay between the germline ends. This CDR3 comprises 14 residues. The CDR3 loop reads CASSWGDGSYEQYF. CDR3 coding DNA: TGTGCCAGCAGTTGGGGGGACGGCTCCTACGAGCAGTACTTC.

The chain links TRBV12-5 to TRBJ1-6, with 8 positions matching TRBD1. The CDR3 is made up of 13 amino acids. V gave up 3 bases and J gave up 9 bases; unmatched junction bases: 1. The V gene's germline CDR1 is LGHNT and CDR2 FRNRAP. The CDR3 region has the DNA TGTGCTAGTGGTTTACAGGGGGGTTCACCCCTCCACTTT. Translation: CASGLQGGSPLHF.

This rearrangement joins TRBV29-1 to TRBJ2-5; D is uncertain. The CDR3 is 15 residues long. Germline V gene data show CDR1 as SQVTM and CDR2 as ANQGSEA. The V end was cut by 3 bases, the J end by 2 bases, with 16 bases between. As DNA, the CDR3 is TGCAGCGTTGAGGTAATACAGCATTTTCAAGAGACCCAGTACTTC. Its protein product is CSVEVIQHFQETQYF.

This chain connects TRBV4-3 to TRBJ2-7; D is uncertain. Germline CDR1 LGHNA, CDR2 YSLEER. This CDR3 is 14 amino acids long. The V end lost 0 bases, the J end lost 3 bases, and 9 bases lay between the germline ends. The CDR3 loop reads CASSQDSPSYEQYF. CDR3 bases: TGCGCCAGCAGCCAAGATTCACCCAGCTACGAGCAGTACTTC.

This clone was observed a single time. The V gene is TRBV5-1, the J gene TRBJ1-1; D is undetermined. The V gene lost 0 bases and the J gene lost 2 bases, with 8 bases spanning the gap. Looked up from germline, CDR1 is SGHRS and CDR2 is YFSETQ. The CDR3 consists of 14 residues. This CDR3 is CASSLGQINTEAFF. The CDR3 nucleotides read TGCGCCAGCAGCTTGGGGCAGATCAACACTGAAGCTTTCTTT.

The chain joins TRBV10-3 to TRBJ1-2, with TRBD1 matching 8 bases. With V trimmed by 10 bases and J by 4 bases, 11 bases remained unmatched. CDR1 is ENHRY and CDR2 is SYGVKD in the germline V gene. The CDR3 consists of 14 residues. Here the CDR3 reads CATATGEVGYGYTF. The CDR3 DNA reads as TGTGCCACCGCGACAGGGGAGGTGGGCTATGGCTACACCTTC.

In DNA form, the CDR3 reads TGTGCCAGCAGCTTGTTAGCGGGGGCTATGGGCTATGGCTACACCTTC. Residues: CASSLLAGAMGYGYTF. The chain joins TRBV5-4 to TRBJ1-2; tentatively, D is TRBD1 (6 bases). The germline CDR1 and CDR2 sequences are SGHNT and YYREEE (reference sequence). V was shortened by 1 base and J by 4 bases, with 17 bases between the two germline ends. The CDR3 covers 16 residues.

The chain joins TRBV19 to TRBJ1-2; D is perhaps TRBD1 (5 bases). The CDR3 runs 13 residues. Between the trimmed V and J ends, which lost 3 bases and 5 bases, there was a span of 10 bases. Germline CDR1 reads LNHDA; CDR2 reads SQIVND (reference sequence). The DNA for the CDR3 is TGTGCCAGTAGTATCCGAGACAGTTATGGCTACACCTTC. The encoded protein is CASSIRDSYGYTF.

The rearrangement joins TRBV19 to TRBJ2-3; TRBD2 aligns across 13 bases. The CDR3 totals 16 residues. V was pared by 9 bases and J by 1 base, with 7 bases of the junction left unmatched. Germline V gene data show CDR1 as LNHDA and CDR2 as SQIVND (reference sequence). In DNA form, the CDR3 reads TGTGCCAGCGGACTAGCGGGAGTGCGGGGCACAGATACGCAGTATTTT. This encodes CASGLAGVRGTDTQYF. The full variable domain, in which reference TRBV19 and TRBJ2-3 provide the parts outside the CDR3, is DGGITQSPKYLFRKEGQNVTLSCEQNLNHDAMYWYRQDPGQGLRLIYYSQIVNDFQKGDIAEGYSVSREKKESFPLTVTSAQKNPTAFYLCASGLAGVRGTDTQYFGPGTRLTVL.

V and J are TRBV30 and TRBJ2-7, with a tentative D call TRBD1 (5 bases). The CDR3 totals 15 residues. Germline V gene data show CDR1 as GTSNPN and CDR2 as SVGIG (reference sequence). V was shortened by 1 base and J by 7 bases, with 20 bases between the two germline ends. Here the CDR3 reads CAWSEGLAPTEEQYF. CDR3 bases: TGTGCCTGGAGTGAGGGGTTGGCCCCTACGGAAGAGCAGTACTTC.

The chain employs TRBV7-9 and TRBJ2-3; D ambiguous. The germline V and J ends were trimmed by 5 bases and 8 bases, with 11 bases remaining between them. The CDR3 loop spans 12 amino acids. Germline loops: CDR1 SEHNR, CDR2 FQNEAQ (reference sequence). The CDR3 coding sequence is TGTGCCAGCAGCCCCAGGTCCGTTACGCAGTATTTT. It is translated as CASSPRSVTQYF.

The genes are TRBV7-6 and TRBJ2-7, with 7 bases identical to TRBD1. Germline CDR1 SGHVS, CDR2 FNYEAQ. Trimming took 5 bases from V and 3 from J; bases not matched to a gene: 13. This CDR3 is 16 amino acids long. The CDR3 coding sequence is TGTGCCAGCAGCCGAGGACGCCAGGGGGACGGCTACGAGCAGTACTTC. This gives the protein CASSRGRQGDGYEQYF.

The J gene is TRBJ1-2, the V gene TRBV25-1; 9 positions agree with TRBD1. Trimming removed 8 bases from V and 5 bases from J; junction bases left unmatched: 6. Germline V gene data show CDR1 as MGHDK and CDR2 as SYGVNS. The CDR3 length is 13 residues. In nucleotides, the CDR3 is TGTGCCAGCGGAGACAGGGGGAGTTATGGCTACACCTTC. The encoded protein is CASGDRGSYGYTF.